The 23 T cell receptor beta chains presented below share a single source sample, sequenced in a study of cytomegalovirus exposure and HLA in healthy donors. The PCR had 60 Vbeta and 13 Jbeta primers. The data were produced by immunoSEQ multiplex PCR, yet TCRdb's version contains in-frame clones alone and is incomplete. In the table there are some 270,000 clones, about 93% of which are singletons. The source material was PBMCs. All receptors come from a girl aged 2-9 years in good health and CMV-seronegative.

V and J are TRBV5-1 and TRBJ2-2; TRBD1 might be the D (6 bases). CDR3 length: 14 amino acids. Trimming cost V 4 bases and J 3 bases, with 10 bases left between them. Germline lookup yields CDR1 SGHRS and CDR2 YFSETQ. The CDR3 here is CASSRGGDTGELFF. CDR3 DNA sequence: TGCGCCAGCAGCCGAGGGGGAGACACCGGGGAGCTGTTTTTT.

The V gene is TRBV6-1, the J gene TRBJ2-7, with D uncertain. V was cut by 0 bases and J by 3 bases, with 3 bases left in between. CDR1 MNHNS and CDR2 SASEGT come from the germline V gene. CDR3 length: 12 amino acids. Here the CDR3 DNA reads TGTGCCAGCAGTGAAGCTCACTACGAGCAGTACTTC. The encoded protein is CASSEAHYEQYF.

The chain uses TRBV10-2 and TRBJ2-7; D unclear. The CDR3 contains 17 residues. Per germline, CDR1 WSHSY and CDR2 SAAADI. V dropped 0 bases and J dropped 7 bases, with 22 bases sitting between them. As DNA, the CDR3 is TGCGCCAGCAGTGAGTCGACGCCGTCGCGGCCGCGAAGGGAGCAGTACTTC. This translates into CASSESTPSRPRREQYF.

The gene calls are TRBV10-1 and TRBJ2-2; TRBD1 matches at 9 bases. The V and J ends lost 2 bases and 6 bases, in that order; junction bases with no gene match: 7. CDR3 length: 16 residues. Per the germline V gene, CDR1 is WNHNN and CDR2 is SYGVQD (reference sequence). The CDR3 region is CASSERRTGESGELFF. CDR3 sequence (DNA): TGCGCCAGCAGTGAGAGACGGACAGGGGAGTCCGGGGAGCTGTTTTTT.

The DNA for the CDR3 is TGTGCCTGGAGTGTACGATGGGGGCATGGTGTCTACGAGCAGTACTTC. It specifies CAWSVRWGHGVYEQYF. The chain recombines TRBV30 with TRBJ2-5; a weak D match, TRBD1 (6 bases). Gene TRBJ2-7 matches the end of the DNA better, so the J call may be wrong. The CDR3 spans 16 residues. Germline values: CDR1 GTSNPN, CDR2 SVGIG (reference sequence).

The chain has TRBV7-3 and TRBJ1-1, with no clear D. V lost 2 bases and J lost 3, with 7 bases in between. The CDR3 extends over 13 amino acids. Germline lookup yields CDR1 SGHTA and CDR2 FQGTGA. CDR3 region: CASSLPGDTEAFF. The CDR3 nucleotides read TGTGCCAGCAGCTTACCCGGGGACACTGAAGCTTTCTTT.

This clone occurred once. The chain combines TRBV7-9 with TRBJ2-5; 9 bases match TRBD2. Germline V CDR1 and CDR2: SEHNR, FQNEAQ (reference sequence). The CDR3 runs 15 residues. The trim removed 4 bases at V and 2 bases at J, leaving 5 bases unmatched. The DNA for the CDR3 is TGTGCCAGCAGCTCGGCGGGAGGGTGGCAAGAGACCCAGTACTTC. Protein product: CASSSAGGWQETQYF.

The rearrangement links TRBV27 to TRBJ2-7; 10 bases are shared with TRBD2. The CDR3 is made up of 16 amino acids. J gave up 3 bases and V 0 bases, and 5 bases lay outside the gene matches. The germline V gene has CDR1 MNHEY and CDR2 SMNVEV (reference sequence). In nucleotides, the CDR3 is TGTGCCAGCAGTTTATCTAGCGGGGGGTTATACTACGAGCAGTACTTC. This translates into CASSLSSGGLYYEQYF.

For this clone: This is likely a read error, given that the CDR3 carries no conserved phenylalanine or tryptophan at its end. No DNA is shown, since the ends of the CDR3 on it are uncertain; the CDR3 is the one TCRdb lists. This chain connects TRBV29-1 to TRBJ2-6; the table's D gene call, TRBD1, was not cross checked with the DNA. From germline, CDR1 is SQVTM and CDR2 ANQGSEA. A total of 13 residues make up the CDR3, ends included. The CDR3 here is CSVETNEDRGPVV.

The chain combines TRBV5-1 with TRBJ2-3; 7 bases are shared with TRBD1. The CDR3 covers 15 residues. J was trimmed by 2 bases and V by 3 bases; bases with no gene match: 6. Germline CDR1 is SGHRS and CDR2 is YFSETQ. The CDR3 region has the DNA TGCGCCAGCAGCTCGGGACAGCTTCTCACAGATACGCAGTATTTT. It yields the protein CASSSGQLLTDTQYF.

The chain uses TRBV6-1 and TRBJ2-5; TRBD2 matches at 8 bases. After removal of 3 bases from V and 3 bases from J, the junction contained 6 bases not matched to a gene. CDR1 is MNHNS and CDR2 is SASEGT in the germline V gene. The length of the CDR3 is 15 residues. CDR3 sequence (DNA): TGTGCCAGCAGTGATTGGGCGGGGGGAAAAGAGACCCAGTACTTC. It yields the protein CASSDWAGGKETQYF.

This sequence joins TRBV6-4 and TRBJ1-2; tentative D call: TRBD1 (6 bases). V was shortened by 6 bases and J by 3 bases, with 17 bases between the two germline ends. The CDR3 consists of 15 residues. Germline CDR1 and CDR2: MRHNA and SNTAGT. The CDR3 DNA reads TGTGCCAGCAGACAAACGGACAGATTATACTATGGCTACACCTTC. It is translated as CASRQTDRLYYGYTF.

The chain uses TRBV20-1 and TRBJ1-1; D remains ambiguous. CDR1 and CDR2 (germline): DFQATT, SNEGSKA (reference sequence). This CDR3 contains 11 residues. The V end lost 3 bases, the J end lost 7 bases, and 9 bases lay between the germline ends. This CDR3 is CSARHSFEAFF. DNA for the CDR3: TGCAGTGCTAGGCACAGCTTTGAAGCTTTCTTT.

The CDR3: CASSPRTPSYEQYF. The CDR3 DNA reads as TGTGCCAGCAGTCCCAGGACACCCTCCTACGAGCAGTACTTC. The V and J genes are TRBV6-5 and TRBJ2-7; D is perhaps TRBD1 (5 bases). Germline-derived CDR1 and CDR2 are MNHEY and SVGAGI. This CDR3 has 14 amino acids. V was trimmed by 5 bases and J by 0 bases, leaving 11 bases between them.

The chain uses TRBV10-2 and TRBJ2-7; a weak D match, TRBD1 (5 bases). Germline assignment: CDR1 WSHSY and CDR2 SAAADI. The ends were cut back, 7 bases at V and 3 bases at J, with 13 bases in the middle. The CDR3 consists of 13 residues. The CDR3: CASTPPGYYEQYF. As DNA, the CDR3 is TGCGCCAGCACCCCCCCAGGGTACTACGAGCAGTACTTC.

The V call is TRBV27, the J call TRBJ2-1; D might be TRBD2 (5 bases). The V gene's germline CDR1 is MNHEY and CDR2 SMNVEV (reference sequence). The CDR3 has 12 amino acids. The ends were cut back, 1 base at V and 10 bases at J, with 8 bases in the middle. The CDR3 nucleotides are TGTGCCAGCAGTTTATTCAGCGGAGAGCAGTTCTTC. It codes for CASSLFSGEQFF.

The chain links TRBV19 to TRBJ1-1; the D gene is possibly TRBD1 (5 bases). In germline, CDR1 is LNHDA, CDR2 SQIVND (reference sequence). Trimming took off 5 bases at V and 1 base at J, with 17 bases between the two ends. This CDR3 is 16 amino acids long. The CDR3 here is CASSDGRGYKNTEAFF. The CDR3 DNA sequence: TGTGCCAGTAGTGACGGCCGGGGGTATAAGAACACTGAAGCTTTCTTT. The full variable domain, its missing parts supplied by reference TRBV19 and TRBJ1-1, is DGGITQSPKYLFRKEGQNVTLSCEQNLNHDAMYWYRQDPGQGLRLIYYSQIVNDFQKGDIAEGYSVSREKKESFPLTVTSAQKNPTAFYLCASSDGRGYKNTEAFFGQGTRLTVV.

V gene TRBV7-6 combines with J gene TRBJ2-7; 9 positions match TRBD1. From germline, CDR1 is SGHVS and CDR2 FNYEAQ. The CDR3 loop spans 16 amino acids. V shed 0 bases, J shed 2 bases, and the junction held 5 bases outside the gene matches. CDR3 amino acids: CASSLAGTGPPYEQYF. The CDR3 DNA is TGTGCCAGCAGCTTAGCCGGGACAGGGCCCCCCTACGAGCAGTACTTC.

The chain carries TRBV5-1 and TRBJ2-5, with a possible D match to TRBD1 (7 bases). The CDR3 is 15 residues long. The germline V gene has CDR1 SGHRS and CDR2 YFSETQ. The V end was cut by 0 bases, the J end by 5 bases, with 14 bases between. The DNA for the CDR3 is TGCGCCAGCAGCTTGGCCAAACAGGGGAGGGAGACCCAGTACTTC. This translates into CASSLAKQGRETQYF. Full variable domain (missing parts from reference TRBV5-1 and TRBJ2-5): KAGVTQTPRYLIKTRGQQVTLSCSPISGHRSVSWYQQTPGQGLQFLFEYFSETQRNKGNFPGRFSGRQFSNSRSEMNVSTLELGDSALYLCASSLAKQGRETQYFGPGTRLLVL.

V and J are TRBV9 and TRBJ2-1; 8 bases map to TRBD2. The length of the CDR3 is 15 residues. V shed 9 bases and J 5 bases; nucleotides not matched to a gene: 13. The V gene's germline CDR1 is SGDLS and CDR2 YYNGEE. The DNA for the CDR3 is TGTGCCACCTCCAGTGGCGGGGGGACTCACAATGAGCAGTTCTTC. Translation gives CATSSGGGTHNEQFF.

On this clone itself: This CDR3 is also generated by other DNA sequences in the sample. V is TRBV6-5 and J is TRBJ2-7; TRBD2 agrees at 11 bases. Trimming removed 2 bases from V and 4 bases from J; junction bases left unmatched: 4. CDR3 size: 15 residues. CDR1 MNHEY and CDR2 SVGAGI come from the germline V gene. The CDR3 bases are TGTGCCAGCAGTTACGGTCTAGCGGGGGGATACGAGCAGTACTTC. This encodes CASSYGLAGGYEQYF.

This chain connects TRBV19 to TRBJ1-1; 8 bases fit TRBD1. V was clipped by 4 bases and J by 0 bases; unmatched bases: 4. This CDR3 spans 15 amino acids. The germline V gene has CDR1 LNHDA and CDR2 SQIVND (reference sequence). CDR3 DNA sequence: TGTGCCAGTAGTAAATGGACAGGGATGAACACTGAAGCTTTCTTT. Protein: CASSKWTGMNTEAFF.

V usage is TRBV9 and J usage is TRBJ2-7, with 7 bases lining up with TRBD1. In germline, CDR1 is SGDLS, CDR2 YYNGEE. This CDR3 has 14 amino acids. V lost 3 bases to trimming and J lost 2 bases; unmatched junction nucleotides: 5. CDR3 protein: CASSGQGQAYEQYF. DNA of the CDR3: TGTGCCAGCAGCGGACAGGGCCAGGCCTACGAGCAGTACTTC.